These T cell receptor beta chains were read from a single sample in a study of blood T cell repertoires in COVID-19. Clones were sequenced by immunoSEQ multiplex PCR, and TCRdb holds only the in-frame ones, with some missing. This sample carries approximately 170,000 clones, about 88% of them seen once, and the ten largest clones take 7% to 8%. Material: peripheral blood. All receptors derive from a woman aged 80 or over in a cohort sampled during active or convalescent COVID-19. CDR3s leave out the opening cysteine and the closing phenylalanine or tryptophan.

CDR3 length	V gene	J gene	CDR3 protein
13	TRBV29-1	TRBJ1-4	SVTDSSATNEKLF
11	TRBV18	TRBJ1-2	ASLTGLDNGYT
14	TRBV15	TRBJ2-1	ATSRDRGSSYNEQF
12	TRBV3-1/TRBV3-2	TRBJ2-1	ASSPGLARNEQF
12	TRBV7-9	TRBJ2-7	ASSYGGATYEQY
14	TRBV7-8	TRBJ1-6	ASHSGWNSYNSPLH
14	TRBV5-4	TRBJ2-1	ASSPGAGGIYNEQF
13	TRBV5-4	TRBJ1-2	ASSAAGTGNYGYT
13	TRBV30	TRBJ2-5	AWSVRKGYQETQY
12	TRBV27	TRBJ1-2	ASRGTALAYGYT
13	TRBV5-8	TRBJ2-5	ASSYIAGGQETQY
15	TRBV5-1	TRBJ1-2	ASSSSDRGPSGRGYT
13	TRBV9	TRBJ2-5	ASSVDGRGTETQY
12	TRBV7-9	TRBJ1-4	ASSLAGQYEKLF
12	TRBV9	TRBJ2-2	ASSPTGGTGELF
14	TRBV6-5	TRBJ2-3	ASSLAGTGGTDTQY
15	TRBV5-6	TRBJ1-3	ASSWTKAGISGNTIY
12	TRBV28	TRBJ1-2	ASTPPDRGYGYT
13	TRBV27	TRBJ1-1	ASSLTVSLNTEAF
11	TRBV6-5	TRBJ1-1	ASSPSRATEAF
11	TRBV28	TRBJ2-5	ASSLVPLETQY
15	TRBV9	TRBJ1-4	ASSVGGSVPLGGKLF
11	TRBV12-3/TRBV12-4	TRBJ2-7	ASSLGQGYEQY
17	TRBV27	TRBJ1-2	ASSHLWGTGELPNYGYT
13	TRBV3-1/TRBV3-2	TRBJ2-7	ASSQRERGVYEQY
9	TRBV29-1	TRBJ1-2	SVEGGQGYT
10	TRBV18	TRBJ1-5	ASSPEGQPQH
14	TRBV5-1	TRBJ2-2	ASSLRQRKNTGELF
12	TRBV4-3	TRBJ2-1	ASSQDFSRNEQF
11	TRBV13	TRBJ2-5	ASSQRVLETQY
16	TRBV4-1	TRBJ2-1	ASSPKSGTGGSYNEQF
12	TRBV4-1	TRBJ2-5	ASSQLQLQETQY
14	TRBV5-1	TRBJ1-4	ASSLASGGGGEKLF
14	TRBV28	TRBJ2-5	ASSLRLAGLQETQY
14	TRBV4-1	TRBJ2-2	ASRPLAGGGTGELF
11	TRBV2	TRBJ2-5	ASSDQVQETQY
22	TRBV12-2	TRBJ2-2	ASRLVGVRDREFPLGGNTGELF
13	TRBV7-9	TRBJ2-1	ASSLLSGGHNEQF
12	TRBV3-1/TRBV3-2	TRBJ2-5	ASSHSGGRETQY
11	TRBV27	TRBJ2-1	ASSPVPGNEQF
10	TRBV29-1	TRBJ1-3	SGRSSGNTIY
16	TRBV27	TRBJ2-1	ASSFAIAGVGFYNEQF
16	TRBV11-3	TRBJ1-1	ASSLRTFLGPRVTEAF
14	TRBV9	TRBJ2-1	ASSLSGGLAGNEQF
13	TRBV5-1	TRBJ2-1	ASSSTSGIINEQF
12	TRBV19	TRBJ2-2	ATPRQGRTGELF
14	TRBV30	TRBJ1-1	AWSVGFWGENTEAF
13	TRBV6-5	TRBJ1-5	ASRRQVYSNQPQH
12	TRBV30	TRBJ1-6	AWSPYMSGSPLH
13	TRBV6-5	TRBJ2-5	ASSGLLGAPETQY
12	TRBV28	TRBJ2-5	ASRPGQGTSAQY
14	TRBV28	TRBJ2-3	ASSSSAGQHTDTQY
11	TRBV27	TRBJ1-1	ASTTRVGTEAF
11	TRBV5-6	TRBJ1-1	ASSSYRGAEAF
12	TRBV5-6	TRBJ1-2	ASSLAVQGGGYT
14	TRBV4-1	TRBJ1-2	ASSQDPGQGRYGYT
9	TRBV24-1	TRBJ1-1	ATRQGDEAF